These 21 T cell receptor beta chains originate from one sample sequenced in a study of human T cells and chemical hapten exposure. TCRdb reprocessed the RACE reads via MiXCR and lists one record per CDR3 protein. The profile covers 60,000 to 70,000 distinct CDR3 sequences, with approximately 10% appearing a single time and over 4% taken by the ten largest. Time point indicated: pre-sensitization, week 0. Treatment indicated: therapeutic diphenylcyclopropenone sensitization with weekly scalp DPC. The sample consisted of whole blood, taken in connection with sensitization to the hapten diphenylcyclopropenone (DPC). These receptors originate from a woman aged 45-65 years with alopecia areata. Some clones in this sample may be carry-over from other donors' samples.

In this sample, this clonotype turned up many times. V and J are TRBV29-1 and TRBJ1-2, with 8 bases fitting TRBD1. Unmatched junction bases numbered 4, after V lost 3 bases and J lost 4 bases. This CDR3 is built from 13 residues. Germline assignment: CDR1 SQVTM and CDR2 ANQGSEA. As DNA, the CDR3 is TGCAGCGTTGATAGAACAGGGGGCTATGGCTACACCTTC. Translating it yields CSVDRTGGYGYTF.

This clonotype appeared many times. The J gene is TRBJ2-3, the V gene TRBV18; D is undetermined. V gave up 1 base and J gave up 0 bases, with 14 bases separating them. This CDR3 comprises 17 residues. Germline CDR1 is KGHSH and CDR2 is LQKENI. The CDR3 nucleotides read TGTGCCAGCTCACCACGCTCGAGTACCACTAGCACAGATACGCAGTATTTT. It is translated as CASSPRSSTTSTDTQYF.

The chain links TRBV18 to TRBJ2-1; D is possibly TRBD2 (6 bases). The CDR3 length is 15 residues. V dropped 4 bases and J dropped 1 base, with 11 bases sitting between them. Germline V gene sequence: CDR1 KGHSH, CDR2 LQKENI. CDR3: CASSLLASSYNEQFF. The CDR3 region has the DNA TGTGCCAGCTCACTCCTAGCGAGTTCCTACAATGAGCAGTTCTTC.

The sample holds many counts of this clonotype. The chain is built from TRBV29-1 and TRBJ2-7; D not resolved. The CDR3 is 12 residues long. V was clipped by 0 bases and J by 5 bases, with 8 bases between them. The germline CDR1 and CDR2 sequences are SQVTM and ANQGSEA. In nucleotides, the CDR3 is TGCAGCGTTGAAGAAGCAGTCAACGAGCAGTACTTC. Amino acid sequence: CSVEEAVNEQYF.

This chain joins TRBV7-3 and TRBJ2-5, with D unresolved. Between the trimmed V and J ends, which lost 5 bases and 5 bases, there was a span of 15 bases. The CDR3 is 14 amino acids. Germline loops: CDR1 SGHTA, CDR2 FQGTGA. The CDR3 spells CASSPLGSRETQYF. The CDR3 nucleotides read TGTGCCAGCAGCCCCCTGGGTAGCCGGGAGACCCAGTACTTC.

In this sample, this clonotype turned up many times. This chain connects TRBV10-1 to TRBJ2-3; tentative D call: TRBD2 (6 bases). Trimming stripped 3 bases from V and 14 bases from J, with 18 bases between. Looked up from germline, CDR1 is WNHNN and CDR2 is SYGVQD (reference sequence). The CDR3 sequence is 13 residues long. The CDR3 region is CASSEVAETRLYF. In DNA form, the CDR3 reads TGCGCCAGCAGTGAAGTAGCGGAGACTAGACTGTATTTT.

Only a few counts were recorded for this clonotype. The genes are TRBV12-3 or TRBV12-4 and TRBJ1-4; no firm D call. V lost 6 bases, J lost 6 bases, and 14 bases lay in between. CDR3 size: 14 residues. The CDR3 protein is CASSPGGGHEKLFF. The CDR3 coding sequence is TGTGCCAGCAGCCCTGGTGGCGGACATGAAAAACTGTTTTTT.

This clonotype was counted at least ten times. In DNA, the CDR3 is TGTGCCAGCAGTGCGGACAGGGGGTCGTCACCCCTCCACTTT. It is translated as CASSADRGSSPLHF. The chain couples TRBV27 to TRBJ1-6; 10 bases line up with TRBD1. Trimming removed 5 bases from V and 10 bases from J; junction bases left unmatched: 5. The CDR3 has 14 amino acids. Looked up from germline, CDR1 is MNHEY and CDR2 is SMNVEV (reference sequence).

The V and J genes are TRBV29-1 and TRBJ2-4; no reliable D call. CDR1 is SQVTM and CDR2 is ANQGSEA in the germline V gene. Trimming removed 2 bases from V and 5 bases from J, with 13 bases in between. The CDR3 totals 14 residues. CDR3 loop: CSVETTTQQNIQYF. The CDR3 nucleotides are TGCAGCGTTGAAACTACGACCCAACAAAACATTCAGTACTTC.

The V call is TRBV7-2, the J call TRBJ1-2; D might be TRBD1 (6 bases). Trimming took 1 base from V and 3 from J, leaving 6 bases between them. The CDR3 totals 13 residues. The germline gives CDR1 SGHTA, CDR2 FQGNSA. The CDR3 loop reads CASSLGQDYGYTF. The CDR3 DNA follows: TGTGCCAGCAGCTTAGGACAGGACTATGGCTACACCTTC.

In its sample, this clonotype was seen many times. This chain uses TRBV7-9 with TRBJ2-3; no definite D call. CDR1 and CDR2 from the germline V gene are SEHNR and FQNEAQ (reference sequence). The V and J ends lost 0 bases and 5 bases respectively, with 0 bases between them. This CDR3 is 11 amino acids long. CDR3 region: CASSLADTQYF. The CDR3 nucleotides are TGTGCCAGCAGCTTAGCAGATACGCAGTATTTT.

This clonotype was recorded at least ten times. Written as DNA, the CDR3 is TGTGCCAGCACCCCAGGGGGGGCCAGGGAGACCCAGTACTTC. Protein: CASTPGGARETQYF. V gene TRBV28 combines with J gene TRBJ2-5; D could derive from TRBD1 or TRBD2 (7 bases each). The CDR3 runs 14 residues. The V end lost 7 bases, the J end lost 5 bases, and 17 bases lay between the germline ends. Germline V gene sequence: CDR1 MDHEN, CDR2 SYDVKM.

There are a few counts of this clonotype. The chain employs TRBV4-2 and TRBJ2-2; tentative D call: TRBD2 (6 bases). The germline V gene encodes CDR1 LGHNA and CDR2 YNFKEQ. There are 15 residues in the CDR3. V was cut by 0 bases and J by 5 bases, with 10 bases left in between. The CDR3: CASSQEGRGTGELFF. The CDR3 nucleotides read TGTGCCAGCAGCCAAGAGGGCCGGGGGACCGGGGAGCTGTTTTTT.

In this sample, this clonotype turned up many times. This chain connects TRBV7-8 to TRBJ2-3; D is unresolved. V was trimmed by 4 bases and J by 4 bases, leaving 9 bases between them. CDR3 length equals 13 residues. Germline loops: CDR1 SGHVS, CDR2 FQNEAQ. The CDR3 DNA sequence: TGTGCCAGCAGCTCCAGAGTTGCAGATACGCAGTATTTT. It is translated as CASSSRVADTQYF.

A few counts support this clonotype. This chain links TRBV11-3 with TRBJ1-4; D not resolved. The germline V and J ends were trimmed by 6 bases and 8 bases, with 13 bases remaining between them. This CDR3 contains 13 residues. In germline, CDR1 is SGHNT, CDR2 YENEEA. The CDR3: CASSRPWEEKLFF. In nucleotides, the CDR3 is TGTGCCAGCAGTCGACCCTGGGAGGAAAAACTGTTTTTT.

The table lists this clonotype with a few counts. The chain recombines TRBV24-1 with TRBJ2-7, with a tentative D call TRBD1 (5 bases). Germline V CDR1 and CDR2: KGHDR, SFDVKD. Trimming shortened V by 2 bases and J by 1 base, and 11 bases separated the two germline ends. This CDR3 is built from 15 residues. The CDR3 DNA reads TGTGCCACCAGTGATTCAGGGCGCGGATCCTACGAGCAGTACTTC. As protein: CATSDSGRGSYEQYF.

This chain joins TRBV9 and TRBJ2-5; 11 bases are shared with TRBD2. This CDR3 has 15 residues. CDR1 SGDLS and CDR2 YYNGEE come from the germline V gene. V shed 3 bases, J shed 5 bases, and the junction held 6 bases outside the gene matches. As DNA, the CDR3 is TGTGCCAGCAGCGACGGGACTAGCGGAGGGGAGACCCAGTACTTC. Its translation: CASSDGTSGGETQYF. Full variable domain (rest looked up from reference TRBV9 and TRBJ2-5): DSGVTQTPKHLITATGQRVTLRCSPRSGDLSVYWYQQSLDQGLQFLIQYYNGEERAKGNILERFSAQQFPDLHSELNLSSLELGDSALYFCASSDGTSGGETQYFGPGTRLLVL.

This clonotype was counted only a few times. The gene calls are TRBV28 and TRBJ2-3, with D possibly being TRBD1 (6 bases). CDR3 length equals 13 residues. Germline V CDR1 and CDR2: MDHEN, SYDVKM. V was clipped by 5 bases and J by 3 bases, with 9 bases between them. CDR3 sequence reads: CASSLQGTDTQYF. For the CDR3, the DNA is TGTGCCAGCAGTCTACAGGGTACAGATACGCAGTATTTT.

At least ten counts were recorded for this clonotype. This rearrangement joins TRBV18 to TRBJ2-5; D unclear. V shed 0 bases and J shed 4 bases, with 6 bases lying between them. Germline assignment: CDR1 KGHSH and CDR2 LQKENI. The CDR3 covers 13 residues. The CDR3 DNA reads TGTGCCAGCTCACCACCGGCATTAGAGACCCAGTACTTC. Its protein is CASSPPALETQYF.

This clonotype was seen ten or more times. This chain uses TRBV4-1 with TRBJ2-7, with 7 bases identical to TRBD2. This CDR3 contains 18 residues. The germline gives CDR1 MGHRA, CDR2 YSYEKL. Trimming took 6 bases from V and 5 from J; bases not matched to a gene: 22. Here the CDR3 DNA reads TGCGCCAGCAGTCGAGGCTACGGGGGGAGAAGTGCGAGCGACGAGCAGTACTTC. It codes for CASSRGYGGRSASDEQYF.

This clonotype was seen a few times. The V call is TRBV9, the J call TRBJ1-1; a weak D match, TRBD1 (5 bases). The CDR3 contains 13 residues. From germline, CDR1 is SGDLS and CDR2 YYNGEE. With 4 bases removed from V and 10 bases from J, the gap between germline ends came to 17 bases. The DNA of the CDR3 is TGTGCCAGCAGCCAGACAGCCTCCCTGAGAGCTTTCTTT. Translated: CASSQTASLRAFF.